Listed below are T cell receptor beta chains from one sample, sequenced in a study of control samples from healthy donors and cancer patients. Method: immunoSEQ multiplex PCR; TCRdb's copy keeps in-frame clones and lacks some. Here the sample spans about 50,000 clones, roughly 94% being singletons. The specimen sequenced was blood. The receptors come from a man aged 25-40 years in good health. Each CDR3 is given with its conserved first and last residue. Fields, in order: CDR3 length, D gene, J gene, V gene, clone size, CDR3 protein, CDR3 DNA. The D gene is left open where the match is weak. Rows give clone size only sometimes, using once, few, many, or a class for an expanded clone.

CDR3 length: 16
D gene: TRBD1
J gene: TRBJ1-1
V gene: TRBV18
clone size: .
CDR3 protein: CASSPSTGGRGTEAFF
CDR3 DNA: TGTGCCAGCTCACCAAGTACAGGGGGCAGGGGCACTGAAGCTTTCTTT

CDR3 length: 16
D gene: .
J gene: TRBJ2-1
V gene: TRBV7-2
clone size: .
CDR3 protein: CASTGWSGDSYNEQFF
CDR3 DNA: TGTGCCAGCACGGGTTGGAGCGGAGACTCCTACAATGAGCAGTTCTTC

CDR3 length: 16
D gene: .
J gene: TRBJ2-7
V gene: TRBV19
clone size: .
CDR3 protein: CASSMRDRGGGYEQYF
CDR3 DNA: TGTGCCAGTAGTATGCGGGACAGAGGAGGCGGTTACGAGCAGTACTTC

CDR3 length: 15
D gene: .
J gene: TRBJ2-1
V gene: TRBV2
clone size: .
CDR3 protein: CASSASSGPPNEQFF
CDR3 DNA: TGTGCCAGCAGTGCGTCAAGCGGGCCGCCCAATGAGCAGTTCTTC

CDR3 length: 13
D gene: .
J gene: TRBJ1-5
V gene: TRBV24-1
clone size: .
CDR3 protein: CATSERVDQPQHF
CDR3 DNA: TGTGCCACCAGTGAGAGGGTCGATCAGCCCCAGCATTTT

CDR3 length: 14
D gene: .
J gene: TRBJ2-3
V gene: TRBV5-6
clone size: .
CDR3 protein: CASSSGAEGDTQYF
CDR3 DNA: TGTGCCAGCAGCTCAGGGGCCGAGGGGGATACGCAGTATTTT

CDR3 length: 11
D gene: .
J gene: TRBJ2-1
V gene: TRBV20-1
clone size: once
CDR3 protein: CSARDINEQFF
CDR3 DNA: TGCAGTGCTAGGGATATAAATGAGCAGTTCTTC

CDR3 length: 14
D gene: TRBD1
J gene: TRBJ1-2
V gene: TRBV19
clone size: .
CDR3 protein: CASSMTGEHYGYTF
CDR3 DNA: TGTGCCAGTAGTATGACAGGGGAACACTATGGCTACACCTTC

CDR3 length: 15
D gene: .
J gene: TRBJ2-7
V gene: TRBV4-3
clone size: .
CDR3 protein: CASSQDRDFGSEQYF
CDR3 DNA: TGCGCCAGCAGCCAAGACCGGGATTTCGGCTCTGAGCAGTACTTC

CDR3 length: 17
D gene: .
J gene: TRBJ1-3
V gene: TRBV11-2
clone size: .
CDR3 protein: CASSLVSLVTPGNTIYF
CDR3 DNA: TGTGCCAGCAGCTTAGTGTCATTGGTGACTCCTGGAAACACCATATATTTT

CDR3 length: 15
D gene: TRBD2
J gene: TRBJ2-1
V gene: TRBV6-5
clone size: .
CDR3 protein: CASSSRSSGRNEQFF
CDR3 DNA: TGTGCCAGCAGTTCCCGGAGCAGCGGGAGAAATGAGCAGTTCTTC

CDR3 length: 13
D gene: .
J gene: TRBJ2-7
V gene: TRBV28
clone size: once
CDR3 protein: CASSQGFAYEQYF
CDR3 DNA: TGTGCCAGCAGTCAGGGATTTGCCTACGAGCAGTACTTC

CDR3 length: 15
D gene: .
J gene: TRBJ2-2
V gene: TRBV5-1
clone size: .
CDR3 protein: CASSLALGVTGELFF
CDR3 DNA: TGCGCCAGCAGCTTGGCACTGGGAGTCACCGGGGAGCTGTTTTTT

CDR3 length: 15
D gene: TRBD1
J gene: TRBJ2-7
V gene: TRBV2
clone size: .
CDR3 protein: CASRRDRGGSYEQYF
CDR3 DNA: TGTGCCAGCAGGAGGGACAGGGGAGGTTCCTACGAGCAGTACTTC

CDR3 length: 14
D gene: .
J gene: TRBJ1-4
V gene: TRBV7-2
clone size: .
CDR3 protein: CASSLAGPQEKLFF
CDR3 DNA: TGTGCCAGCAGCTTAGCGGGCCCGCAGGAAAAACTGTTTTTT

CDR3 length: 14
D gene: .
J gene: TRBJ2-1
V gene: TRBV20-1
clone size: once
CDR3 protein: CSASFWSTYNEQFF
CDR3 DNA: TGCAGTGCTAGTTTCTGGTCAACGTACAATGAGCAGTTCTTC

CDR3 length: 16
D gene: TRBD2
J gene: TRBJ2-5
V gene: TRBV7-7
clone size: .
CDR3 protein: CASSLSAGAGQETQYF
CDR3 DNA: TGTGCCAGCAGCTTAAGTGCTGGAGCGGGGCAAGAGACCCAGTACTTC

CDR3 length: 15
D gene: .
J gene: TRBJ2-3
V gene: TRBV28
clone size: .
CDR3 protein: CASSPRGLPADTQYF
CDR3 DNA: TGTGCCAGCAGCCCACGAGGGCTTCCAGCAGATACGCAGTATTTT

CDR3 length: 11
D gene: .
J gene: TRBJ1-2
V gene: TRBV20-1
clone size: .
CDR3 protein: CSALHGDGYTF
CDR3 DNA: TGCAGTGCCTTACATGGGGATGGCTACACCTTC

CDR3 length: 14
D gene: .
J gene: TRBJ1-5
V gene: TRBV2
clone size: .
CDR3 protein: CASRGPGTGQPQHF
CDR3 DNA: TGTGCCAGCAGAGGGCCAGGGACGGGTCAGCCCCAGCATTTT

CDR3 length: 15
D gene: TRBD1
J gene: TRBJ1-2
V gene: TRBV27
clone size: .
CDR3 protein: CASSYGTVDPYGYTF
CDR3 DNA: TGTGCCAGCAGTTACGGGACAGTTGACCCCTATGGCTACACCTTC

CDR3 length: 17
D gene: .
J gene: TRBJ2-2
V gene: TRBV5-8
clone size: .
CDR3 protein: CASSSGREGAKTGELFF
CDR3 DNA: TGTGCCAGCAGCTCCGGAAGGGAGGGGGCAAAAACCGGGGAGCTGTTTTTT

CDR3 length: 17
D gene: TRBD2
J gene: TRBJ2-3
V gene: TRBV10-1
clone size: .
CDR3 protein: CASSGTSGGGIEDTQYF
CDR3 DNA: TGCGCCAGCAGCGGGACTAGCGGGGGGGGGATCGAAGATACGCAGTATTTT

CDR3 length: 16
D gene: TRBD2
J gene: TRBJ2-5
V gene: TRBV19
clone size: .
CDR3 protein: CASSAWGGRADETQYF
CDR3 DNA: TGTGCCAGTAGTGCCTGGGGAGGGAGGGCAGACGAGACCCAGTACTTC

CDR3 length: 16
D gene: .
J gene: TRBJ2-7
V gene: TRBV21-1
clone size: .
CDR3 protein: CASRAFRDGLAYEQYF
CDR3 DNA: TGTGCCAGCAGGGCATTCAGGGACGGTCTTGCCTACGAGCAGTACTTC

CDR3 length: 13
D gene: .
J gene: TRBJ1-1
V gene: TRBV19
clone size: .
CDR3 protein: CASSWTENTEAFF
CDR3 DNA: TGTGCCAGTAGTTGGACAGAGAACACTGAAGCTTTCTTT

CDR3 length: 14
D gene: TRBD1
J gene: TRBJ1-6
V gene: TRBV7-3
clone size: .
CDR3 protein: CASSAGQGNSPLHF
CDR3 DNA: TGTGCCAGCAGCGCGGGACAGGGGAACTCACCCCTCCACTTT

CDR3 length: 14
D gene: .
J gene: TRBJ2-7
V gene: TRBV7-9
clone size: .
CDR3 protein: CASSLARDTNEQYF
CDR3 DNA: TGTGCCAGCAGCTTAGCGCGGGACACCAACGAGCAGTACTTC

CDR3 length: 15
D gene: TRBD1
J gene: TRBJ2-7
V gene: TRBV5-1
clone size: .
CDR3 protein: CASTPGTAFSYEQYF
CDR3 DNA: TGCGCCAGCACTCCTGGGACAGCCTTCTCCTACGAGCAGTACTTC

CDR3 length: 20
D gene: TRBD1
J gene: TRBJ2-6
V gene: TRBV28
clone size: .
CDR3 protein: CASRTGTGFLPFSGVNVLTF
CDR3 DNA: TGTGCCAGCCGAACCGGGACAGGCTTCCTCCCTTTCTCTGGGGTCAACGTCCTGACTTTC

CDR3 length: 15
D gene: TRBD1
J gene: TRBJ2-7
V gene: TRBV7-2
clone size: .
CDR3 protein: CASSLAAQGAYEQYF
CDR3 DNA: TGTGCCAGCAGCTTAGCGGCTCAGGGGGCTTACGAGCAGTACTTC

CDR3 length: 17
D gene: TRBD2
J gene: TRBJ2-3
V gene: TRBV4-1
clone size: .
CDR3 protein: CASSQGRLAGSTDTQYF
CDR3 DNA: TGCGCCAGCAGCCAAGGAAGGCTAGCGGGGAGCACAGATACGCAGTATTTT

CDR3 length: 14
D gene: .
J gene: TRBJ2-3
V gene: TRBV7-8
clone size: .
CDR3 protein: CASSTTGSTDTQYF
CDR3 DNA: TGTGCCAGCAGCACCACAGGGAGCACAGATACGCAGTATTTT

CDR3 length: 18
D gene: .
J gene: TRBJ2-7
V gene: TRBV3-1/TRBV3-2
clone size: .
CDR3 protein: CASSPSLAPWADAYEQYF
CDR3 DNA: TGTGCCAGCAGCCCTTCTTTAGCCCCCTGGGCAGACGCCTACGAGCAGTACTTC

CDR3 length: 12
D gene: TRBD1
J gene: TRBJ2-1
V gene: TRBV29-1
clone size: .
CDR3 protein: CSARTGGYEQFF
CDR3 DNA: TGCAGCGCCCGAACAGGGGGCTATGAGCAGTTCTTC

CDR3 length: 12
D gene: TRBD2
J gene: TRBJ2-7
V gene: TRBV2
clone size: .
CDR3 protein: CASLAGVYEQYF
CDR3 DNA: TGTGCCAGTCTAGCGGGAGTCTACGAGCAGTACTTC

CDR3 length: 15
D gene: .
J gene: TRBJ1-2
V gene: TRBV5-1
clone size: .
CDR3 protein: CASSLESRVNYGYTF
CDR3 DNA: TGCGCCAGCAGCTTGGAATCACGCGTTAACTATGGCTACACCTTC

CDR3 length: 11
D gene: .
J gene: TRBJ2-5
V gene: TRBV2
clone size: few
CDR3 protein: CASRSGETQYF
CDR3 DNA: TGTGCCAGCAGATCGGGGGAGACCCAGTACTTC

CDR3 length: 14
D gene: TRBD1
J gene: TRBJ2-7
V gene: TRBV9
clone size: .
CDR3 protein: CASGTGVRSYEQYF
CDR3 DNA: TGTGCCAGCGGTACAGGGGTCCGCTCCTACGAGCAGTACTTC

CDR3 length: 15
D gene: .
J gene: TRBJ1-3
V gene: TRBV27
clone size: .
CDR3 protein: CASSLSLVSGNTIYF
CDR3 DNA: TGTGCCAGCAGTTTATCGTTAGTCTCTGGAAACACCATATATTTT

CDR3 length: 14
D gene: .
J gene: TRBJ2-7
V gene: TRBV10-3
clone size: .
CDR3 protein: CAISETGRAYEQYF
CDR3 DNA: TGTGCCATCAGTGAGACGGGCAGGGCCTACGAGCAGTACTTC

CDR3 length: 15
D gene: .
J gene: TRBJ1-2
V gene: TRBV5-6
clone size: .
CDR3 protein: CASSTPGSLIDGYTF
CDR3 DNA: TGTGCCAGCAGCACCCCAGGGTCCCTAATCGATGGCTACACCTTC

CDR3 length: 16
D gene: TRBD1
J gene: TRBJ2-7
V gene: TRBV6-2/TRBV6-3
clone size: .
CDR3 protein: CASSYTLTGGSYEQYF
CDR3 DNA: TGTGCCAGCAGTTACACCCTGACAGGGGGGTCCTACGAGCAGTACTTC

CDR3 length: 12
D gene: .
J gene: TRBJ1-3
V gene: TRBV9
clone size: .
CDR3 protein: CASSVGGGTIYF
CDR3 DNA: TGTGCCAGCAGCGTGGGTGGGGGCACCATATATTTT

CDR3 length: 12
D gene: .
J gene: TRBJ1-6
V gene: TRBV12-3/TRBV12-4
clone size: .
CDR3 protein: CASSSPRSPLHF
CDR3 DNA: TGTGCCAGCAGTTCCCCCCGTTCACCCCTCCACTTT

CDR3 length: 14
D gene: .
J gene: TRBJ1-5
V gene: TRBV19
clone size: .
CDR3 protein: CASSTGIALQPQHF
CDR3 DNA: TGTGCCAGTAGTACCGGGATTGCGCTTCAGCCCCAGCATTTT